The 8 T cell receptor beta chains in this list originate from one sample, sequenced in a study of blood T cell repertoires in COVID-19. TCRdb's copy holds only in-frame clones and misses some; the assay was immunoSEQ multiplex PCR. The sample shows roughly 250,000 clones, 84% of them seen only once. Sequenced material: peripheral blood. Receptors originate from a man aged 50-60 years with active or convalescent COVID-19.

The J gene is TRBJ1-1, the V gene TRBV2, with D possibly matching TRBD1 (5 bases). The V end was cut by 6 bases, the J end by 3 bases, with 11 bases between. The CDR3 has 13 residues. Germline values: CDR1 SNHLY, CDR2 FYNNEI. The CDR3 loop reads CASSLTVYTEAFF. The DNA for the CDR3 is TGTGCCAGCAGCCTGACAGTGTACACTGAAGCTTTCTTT.

The chain combines TRBV7-2 with TRBJ1-2; 8 positions match TRBD1. J was trimmed by 6 bases and V by 5 bases; bases with no gene match: 8. Germline-derived CDR1 and CDR2 are SGHTA and FQGNSA. The CDR3 is 14 residues long. The CDR3 DNA reads as TGTGCCAGCAGCCTCAGGGGGCGCTCCGATGGCTACACCTTC. This encodes CASSLRGRSDGYTF.

The gene calls are TRBV19 and TRBJ2-1; 10 bases match TRBD2. V shed 6 bases, J shed 6 bases, and the junction held 8 bases outside the gene matches. This CDR3 has 15 residues. Germline CDR1 is LNHDA and CDR2 is SQIVND (reference sequence). The CDR3 loop is CASRRTSGRPNEQFF. The CDR3 DNA reads as TGTGCCAGTAGACGGACTAGCGGAAGGCCCAATGAGCAGTTCTTC.

The genes are TRBV10-3 and TRBJ1-5; TRBD1 aligns across 7 bases. This CDR3 contains 15 residues. Germline assignment: CDR1 ENHRY and CDR2 SYGVKD. The V segment lost 0 bases and the J segment 6 bases; nucleotides outside the gene matches: 5. In nucleotides, the CDR3 is TGTGCCATCAGTGAGTCGAGGGGGCAGGGTCAGCCCCAGCATTTT. Its translation is CAISESRGQGQPQHF.

The genes are TRBV11-1 and TRBJ2-1; 8 nucleotides match TRBD2. Unmatched junction bases numbered 5, after V lost 4 bases and J lost 0 bases. Germline V gives CDR1 SGHAT, CDR2 FQDESV (reference sequence). The CDR3 contains 16 residues. The CDR3 DNA reads TGTGCCAGCAGCTGGCGGGGGGTAAGCTCCTACAATGAGCAGTTCTTC. Its protein is CASSWRGVSSYNEQFF. The entire variable domain, with the rest obtained from reference TRBV11-1 and TRBJ2-1, is as follows: EAEVAQSPRYKITEKSQAVAFWCDPISGHATLYWYRQILGQGPELLVQFQDESVVDDSQLPKDRFSAERLKGVDSTLKIQPAELGDSAMYLCASSWRGVSSYNEQFFGPGTRLTVL.

This chain uses TRBV18 with TRBJ2-7, with 7 bases identical to TRBD1. This CDR3 is built from 14 residues. Per germline, CDR1 KGHSH and CDR2 LQKENI. With 3 bases clipped from V and 1 base from J, the junction kept 3 bases outside the gene matches. CDR3 protein: CASSPSTGSYEQYF. For the CDR3, the DNA is TGTGCCAGCTCACCTTCGACAGGGTCCTACGAGCAGTACTTC.

CDR3 amino acids: CASRQRGGIGELFF. CDR3 bases: TGTGCCAGCAGGCAGCGGGGGGGGATCGGGGAGCTGTTTTTT. The chain links TRBV6-5 to TRBJ2-2; 10 bases match TRBD2. The CDR3 runs to 14 residues. V trimming: 6 bases; J trimming: 7 bases; junction bases outside the gene matches: 5. Germline V lookup: CDR1 MNHEY, CDR2 SVGAGI.

The chain is built from TRBV2 and TRBJ2-7, with a weak D call TRBD1 (6 bases). From germline, CDR1 is SNHLY and CDR2 FYNNEI. Trimming removed 6 bases at V and 2 bases at J, with 17 bases between. The CDR3 is made up of 15 amino acids. CDR3 DNA: TGTGCCAGCAGCCAGACAGGTGCCTCTACCTACGAGCAGTACTTC. Amino acid sequence: CASSQTGASTYEQYF.